This record looks at one T cell receptor (beta chain) sequence and its context. Its target is not known. The entry originates in a study of T cell responses to AZD1222 COVID-19 vaccine. The study, taken as a whole, reports: The study found vaccine-associated CD4 TCRs spanning spike, dominant at 160-218 and 743-854. Females outnumbered males among donors, who were mostly white British; clonal diversity was possibly underestimated.

Clones were read by immunoSEQ multiplex PCR, and TCRdb kept only the in-frame ones, dropping some. The data show roughly 110,000 clones, 90% seen once. This receptor was obtained from an adult who received the AZD1222 COVID-19 vaccine. The material was peripheral blood, obtained 28 days after the second AZD1222 dose.

The CDR3 sequence: CASSPTGVTGELFF. CDR3 nucleotide sequence: TGTGCCAGCAGTCCAACAGGGGTTACCGGGGAGCTGTTTTTT. The rearrangement joins TRBV6-5 to TRBJ2-2; 7 nucleotides agree with TRBD1. In germline, CDR1 is MNHEY, CDR2 SVGAGI. This CDR3 is 14 amino acids long. Trimming removed 5 bases from V and 5 bases from J; junction bases left unmatched: 5.